This record covers a single T cell receptor beta chain. Its antigen remains unidentified. V was clipped by 1 base and J by 0 bases, with 6 bases between them. Germline V gives CDR1 LGHNA, CDR2 YNFKEQ. The length of the CDR3 is 15 residues. The data derive from a study of PD-L1 blockade in urothelial cancer. At the level of the study: At 6 weeks and at 3 weeks (second dose) after treatment start, blood was analyzed.

Profiled with immunoSEQ multiplex PCR; TCRdb holds only in-frame clones, not every one. The sample carries some 97,000 clones, over 80% recorded once. General study findings and limits: TCR clonality was measured in pretreatment peripheral blood. Clonality below the median predicted better survival.

This TCR was recovered from an elderly woman with urothelial cancer. The chain carries TRBV4-2 and TRBJ2-2; no clear D. The sample was PBMCs, taken around atezolizumab (anti-PD-L1) treatment. CDR3 residues: CASSQVGSNTGELFF. CDR3 DNA sequence: TGTGCCAGCAGCCAAGTCGGGTCGAACACCGGGGAGCTGTTTTTT.